The rows below give T cell receptor beta chains drawn from one sample of a study of identifying expanded T cells in peripheral blood. Method: immunoSEQ multiplex PCR; TCRdb's copy keeps in-frame clones and lacks some. The sample has under 150,000 clones, 75% to 90% seen once. Specimen: blood. These receptors all come from a person aged 18 to 75 in good health. CDR3s include the opening cysteine and the closing phenylalanine or tryptophan. Each record gives: J gene, V gene, D gene, clone size, CDR3 protein, CDR3 DNA. D genes are given only for firm matches. Where a row states a size, it is once, few, many or the class of an expanded clone; other rows omit it.

>TRBJ1-4|TRBV5-4|-|-
CASSQGRTIGHEKLFF
TGTGCCAGCAGCCAAGGACGGACCATTGGACATGAAAAACTGTTTTTT
>TRBJ1-2|TRBV7-9|TRBD1|-
CASSLASATGANYGYTF
TGTGCCAGCAGCTTAGCGTCGGCGACAGGGGCTAACTATGGCTACACCTTC
>TRBJ1-1|TRBV6-1|-|-
CASTLDNMNTEAFF
TGTGCCAGCACTCTGGACAACATGAACACTGAAGCTTTCTTT
>TRBJ2-1|TRBV7-2|-|-
CASSPRFIGADEQFF
TGTGCCAGCAGCCCCCGTTTTATCGGGGCGGATGAGCAGTTCTTC
>TRBJ2-7|TRBV11-1|-|few
CASSTSSSVPSYEQYF
TGTGCCAGCAGCACAAGTTCTAGCGTTCCCTCCTACGAGCAGTACTTC
>TRBJ1-2|TRBV2|-|few
CASSRGQVDYTF
TGTGCCAGCAGCCGAGGGCAGGTTGACTACACCTTC
>TRBJ2-1|TRBV6-6|-|-
CASSSADEQFF
TGTGCCAGCAGTTCGGCGGATGAGCAGTTCTTC
>TRBJ2-1|TRBV4-1|-|-
CASSQEEGREQFF
TGCGCCAGCAGCCAAGAAGAGGGGCGCGAGCAGTTCTTC
>TRBJ2-1|TRBV11-2|-|-
CASSLGLDSYNEQFF
TGTGCCAGCAGCTTAGGGCTAGACTCCTACAATGAGCAGTTCTTC
>TRBJ2-7|TRBV6-4|-|-
CASLGGAEGEQYF
TGTGCCAGCCTTGGGGGGGCCGAGGGCGAGCAGTACTTC
>TRBJ2-5|TRBV7-7|TRBD2|-
CASSFNSGGAQETQYF
TGTGCCAGCAGCTTCAATAGCGGGGGGGCCCAGGAGACCCAGTACTTC
>TRBJ2-6|TRBV7-2|-|-
CASSPVITLRPSGANVLTF
TGTGCCAGCAGTCCCGTCATTACTCTTCGCCCCTCTGGGGCCAACGTCCTGACTTTC
>TRBJ2-3|TRBV5-1|-|-
CASGRDPTGTDTQYF
TGCGCCAGTGGCCGGGACCCAACTGGCACAGATACGCAGTATTTT
>TRBJ2-5|TRBV28|TRBD2|-
CASSLWGFRGTGGHQETQYF
TGTGCCAGCAGTTTGTGGGGTTTTAGGGGTACGGGGGGGCACCAAGAGACCCAGTACTTC
>TRBJ2-7|TRBV30|TRBD1|few
CAWREGDRGDEQYF
TGTGCCTGGAGGGAGGGGGACAGGGGAGACGAGCAGTACTTC
>TRBJ1-2|TRBV7-2|TRBD1|few
CASSPPTGGGYTF
TGTGCCAGCAGCCCGCCAACAGGGGGCGGCTACACCTTC
>TRBJ2-1|TRBV18|-|once
CASSLRLGQRYNEQFF
TGTGCCAGCTCACTACGATTGGGACAACGCTACAATGAGCAGTTCTTC
>TRBJ2-1|TRBV27|TRBD2|once
CASSAGGRGSEQFF
TGTGCCAGCAGTGCGGGCGGGAGGGGTAGTGAGCAGTTCTTC
>TRBJ1-2|TRBV28|TRBD1|-
CASIRTGNYGYTF
TGTGCCAGCATTAGGACAGGCAACTATGGCTACACCTTC
>TRBJ2-7|TRBV28|TRBD2|-
CASSLDLAGGTYEQYF
TGTGCCAGCAGTTTAGACCTAGCGGGAGGGACCTACGAGCAGTACTTC